This note documents a single T cell receptor (beta chain) sequence. The antigen is undetermined. This clone may be a read error of a much larger clone one base away. The data were obtained in a study of blood T cells in healthy people across ages. Study-wide points: It was the long-lived donors that had more naive CD4+ cells and higher diversity than aged donors. Significant beta diversity loss was already apparent by age roughly 38, declining roughly linearly.

Using a J-beta primer mix together with a sample-barcoded 5' primer, a second PCR was run for about 6 to 12 cycles. From the 5' RACE reads, TCRdb called clonotypes with MiXCR, one entry per CDR3 protein. The sample lists 730,000 or so distinct CDR3 sequences, less than 45% occurring once. Collection of around 9.3 milliliters of peripheral blood was performed for each donor. The CDR3 runs to 13 residues. Looked up from germline, CDR1 is LGHDT and CDR2 is YNNKEL (reference sequence). The chain couples TRBV3-1 to TRBJ2-5; 7 nucleotides line up with TRBD1. The J call may not be correct, given that the DNA end is closer to TRBJ2-7. This TCR was sampled from a man aged 80 or over in good health. Specimen: blood. CDR3 protein: CASSQQRGLEQYF. The CDR3 DNA is TGTGCCAGCAGCCAACAAAGGGGGCTCGAGCAGTACTTC.